A selection of T cell receptor beta chains follows, all from one sample in a study of blood T cell repertoires in COVID-19. Here immunoSEQ multiplex PCR was the method, and the copy in TCRdb shows in-frame clones only, minus some. The sample lists some 320,000 clones; roughly 90% were seen once. The sample taken for sequencing was PBMCs or T cells enriched from blood (not recorded which). These receptors all come from a woman in her 30s who had been exposed to COVID-19. Both conserved end residues are part of each CDR3. Each record gives: D gene, J gene, V gene, clone size, CDR3 protein, CDR3 DNA. D genes are given only for firm matches. The size entry is marked missing in some rows and otherwise reads once, few, many or a size class.

d_call: .; j_call: TRBJ2-1; v_call: TRBV7-9; clone_size: .; cdr3_aa: CASSNWGGTYNEQFF; cdr3_nt: TGTGCCAGCAGCAATTGGGGGGGCACCTACAATGAGCAGTTCTTC
d_call: .; j_call: TRBJ1-6; v_call: TRBV19; clone_size: .; cdr3_aa: CASSISSGTPLHF; cdr3_nt: TGTGCCAGTAGTATAAGTTCCGGGACACCCCTCCACTTT
d_call: .; j_call: TRBJ1-1; v_call: TRBV3-1/TRBV3-2; clone_size: .; cdr3_aa: CASSQDIAGLNTEAFF; cdr3_nt: TGTGCCAGCAGCCAAGATATTGCAGGGCTTAACACTGAAGCTTTCTTT
d_call: TRBD1; j_call: TRBJ1-4; v_call: TRBV25-1; clone_size: once; cdr3_aa: CASSKRQGTNEKLFF; cdr3_nt: TGTGCCAGCAGCAAAAGACAGGGTACTAATGAAAAACTGTTTTTT
d_call: TRBD1; j_call: TRBJ2-7; v_call: TRBV29-1; clone_size: .; cdr3_aa: CSVEVDRGSYEQYF; cdr3_nt: TGCAGCGTTGAGGTGGACAGGGGCTCCTACGAGCAGTACTTC
d_call: .; j_call: TRBJ2-1; v_call: TRBV27; clone_size: .; cdr3_aa: CASSAQESYNEQFF; cdr3_nt: TGTGCCAGCAGTGCTCAAGAGAGCTACAATGAGCAGTTCTTC
d_call: TRBD2; j_call: TRBJ2-3; v_call: TRBV5-1; clone_size: .; cdr3_aa: CASSSMGLAGGPVEASQYF; cdr3_nt: TGCGCCAGCAGCTCGATGGGACTAGCGGGGGGGCCGGTCGAAGCTTCGCAGTATTTT
d_call: .; j_call: TRBJ2-7; v_call: TRBV13; clone_size: .; cdr3_aa: CASSLQARQSYEQYF; cdr3_nt: TGTGCCAGCAGCTTACAGGCCCGTCAATCCTACGAGCAGTACTTC
d_call: TRBD1; j_call: TRBJ1-3; v_call: TRBV9; clone_size: .; cdr3_aa: CASKGQISGNTIYF; cdr3_nt: TGTGCCAGCAAGGGACAGATCTCTGGAAACACCATATATTTT
d_call: .; j_call: TRBJ1-6; v_call: TRBV18; clone_size: .; cdr3_aa: CASSPPGGHNSPLHF; cdr3_nt: TGTGCCAGCTCACCACCGGGAGGCCATAATTCACCCCTCCACTTT
d_call: .; j_call: TRBJ1-1; v_call: TRBV12-3/TRBV12-4; clone_size: .; cdr3_aa: CASSPPQGKAFF; cdr3_nt: TGTGCCAGCAGTCCACCCCAGGGGAAAGCTTTCTTT
d_call: TRBD2; j_call: TRBJ2-5; v_call: TRBV5-1; clone_size: .; cdr3_aa: CASSLGPSGGYQETQYF; cdr3_nt: TGCGCCAGCAGCTTGGGCCCTAGCGGGGGGTACCAAGAGACCCAGTACTTC
d_call: .; j_call: TRBJ2-6; v_call: TRBV21-1; clone_size: .; cdr3_aa: CASKVHRGPRLISGANVLTF; cdr3_nt: TGTGCCAGCAAGGTTCACAGGGGGCCCCGATTGATCTCTGGGGCCAACGTCCTGACTTTC
d_call: .; j_call: TRBJ2-4; v_call: TRBV6-5; clone_size: .; cdr3_aa: CASSYSTQAKNIQYF; cdr3_nt: TGTGCCAGCAGTTACTCAACACAAGCCAAAAACATTCAGTACTTC
d_call: .; j_call: TRBJ1-1; v_call: TRBV14; clone_size: .; cdr3_aa: CASSQVGTEAFF; cdr3_nt: TGTGCCAGCAGCCAAGTCGGCACTGAAGCTTTCTTT
d_call: TRBD1; j_call: TRBJ2-2; v_call: TRBV7-2; clone_size: .; cdr3_aa: CASSTTTGANTGELFF; cdr3_nt: TGTGCCAGCAGCACCACGACAGGGGCGAACACCGGGGAGCTGTTTTTT
d_call: TRBD2; j_call: TRBJ2-5; v_call: TRBV4-2; clone_size: .; cdr3_aa: CASSRTSGGEAQYF; cdr3_nt: TGTGCCAGCAGCCGGACTAGCGGGGGGGAGGCCCAGTACTTC
d_call: TRBD1; j_call: TRBJ2-1; v_call: TRBV5-4; clone_size: .; cdr3_aa: CASSLRQGADEQFF; cdr3_nt: TGTGCCAGCAGCCTAAGACAGGGGGCCGATGAGCAGTTCTTC
d_call: TRBD1; j_call: TRBJ1-2; v_call: TRBV19; clone_size: .; cdr3_aa: CASSIIGTAHIGYTF; cdr3_nt: TGTGCCAGTAGTATAATCGGGACAGCTCATATTGGCTACACCTTC
d_call: .; j_call: TRBJ1-1; v_call: TRBV5-1; clone_size: .; cdr3_aa: CASSRTSSGVNTEAFF; cdr3_nt: TGCGCCAGCAGCCGTACCTCCAGTGGAGTGAACACTGAAGCTTTCTTT
d_call: .; j_call: TRBJ2-7; v_call: TRBV25-1; clone_size: .; cdr3_aa: CASSQALYEQYF; cdr3_nt: TGTGCCAGCAGTCAGGCGCTCTACGAGCAGTACTTC
d_call: .; j_call: TRBJ2-5; v_call: TRBV18; clone_size: .; cdr3_aa: CASSHRVQETQYF; cdr3_nt: TGTGCCAGCTCACACAGGGTCCAAGAGACCCAGTACTTC
d_call: .; j_call: TRBJ2-2; v_call: TRBV5-1; clone_size: .; cdr3_aa: CASSPDWANTGELFF; cdr3_nt: TGCGCCAGCAGCCCTGACTGGGCGAACACCGGGGAGCTGTTTTTT
d_call: TRBD1; j_call: TRBJ2-7; v_call: TRBV5-8; clone_size: .; cdr3_aa: CASWGQGSYEQYF; cdr3_nt: TGTGCCAGCTGGGGACAGGGGTCCTACGAGCAGTACTTC
d_call: TRBD1; j_call: TRBJ1-1; v_call: TRBV30; clone_size: .; cdr3_aa: CAWSKGTGGMNTEAFF; cdr3_nt: TGTGCCTGGAGTAAGGGGACAGGGGGGATGAACACTGAAGCTTTCTTT
d_call: TRBD2; j_call: TRBJ2-5; v_call: TRBV29-1; clone_size: .; cdr3_aa: CSGTAGLAPQTQYF; cdr3_nt: TGCAGCGGAACCGCGGGACTAGCCCCCCAGACCCAGTACTTC
d_call: TRBD1; j_call: TRBJ1-2; v_call: TRBV18; clone_size: once; cdr3_aa: CASSVDRGLHTF; cdr3_nt: TGTGCCAGCTCAGTGGACAGGGGGCTGCACACCTTC
d_call: TRBD1; j_call: TRBJ2-7; v_call: TRBV6-5; clone_size: .; cdr3_aa: CASTMTGAYYEQYF; cdr3_nt: TGTGCCAGCACTATGACAGGGGCTTACTACGAGCAGTACTTC
d_call: TRBD1; j_call: TRBJ1-5; v_call: TRBV7-2; clone_size: .; cdr3_aa: CASSADRWNQPQHF; cdr3_nt: TGTGCCAGCAGCGCGGACAGGTGGAATCAGCCCCAGCATTTT
d_call: .; j_call: TRBJ1-6; v_call: TRBV30; clone_size: .; cdr3_aa: CAWSENSPLHF; cdr3_nt: TGTGCCTGGAGCGAGAATTCACCCCTCCACTTT
d_call: .; j_call: TRBJ1-1; v_call: TRBV6-5; clone_size: .; cdr3_aa: CASSYRASTGDIEAFF; cdr3_nt: TGTGCCAGCAGTTACCGAGCCTCGACAGGAGACATAGAAGCTTTCTTT
d_call: TRBD1; j_call: TRBJ1-1; v_call: TRBV11-2; clone_size: .; cdr3_aa: CASSFGQTGSMNTEAFF; cdr3_nt: TGTGCCAGCAGCTTCGGGCAGACAGGGAGTATGAACACTGAAGCTTTCTTT
d_call: .; j_call: TRBJ2-3; v_call: TRBV11-2; clone_size: .; cdr3_aa: CASSLASGGGTDTQYF; cdr3_nt: TGTGCCAGCAGCTTAGCCTCCGGGGGAGGCACAGATACGCAGTATTTT
d_call: .; j_call: TRBJ2-7; v_call: TRBV5-4; clone_size: .; cdr3_aa: CASSLGVGGWSYEQYF; cdr3_nt: TGTGCCAGCAGCTTGGGGGTCGGGGGTTGGTCCTACGAGCAGTACTTC
d_call: .; j_call: TRBJ2-2; v_call: TRBV5-4; clone_size: .; cdr3_aa: CASSLVPNHAGELFF; cdr3_nt: TGTGCCAGCAGCTTGGTTCCGAATCACGCGGGGGAGCTGTTTTTT
d_call: TRBD1; j_call: TRBJ1-5; v_call: TRBV19; clone_size: .; cdr3_aa: CASSPGQGIRNQPQHF; cdr3_nt: TGTGCCAGTAGTCCGGGACAGGGAATAAGGAATCAGCCCCAGCATTTT
d_call: .; j_call: TRBJ1-1; v_call: TRBV9; clone_size: .; cdr3_aa: CASQRVMNTEAFF; cdr3_nt: TGTGCCAGCCAGCGGGTGATGAACACTGAAGCTTTCTTT